One sample yielded the 7 T cell receptor beta chains listed below, sequenced in a study of regulatory T cells in long-lasting Graves disease. Time point denoted: newly diagnosed GD, antithyroid drugs for less than 3 months. From RNA extracted from PBMCs, the TCR library was made. Library construction for TCR beta used iRepertoire HTBI primers and Arm-PCR of CDR3 regions. One entry per CDR3 protein, called by TCRdb with MiXCR from the multiplex PCR reads. This sample has about 420,000 distinct CDR3 sequences, with around 15% found just once. This sample was shared with a second study, whose subject was T cells in Graves' hyperthyroidism and ophthalmopathy.

The sequences come from peripheral blood mononuclear cells (PBMCs), collected at new diagnosis, from a patient treated with antithyroid drugs. These receptors all stem from a young woman with Graves disease.

This clonotype was seen more than once but under ten times. The chain has TRBV20-1 and TRBJ1-6, with TRBD1 as a possible D gene (5 bases). This CDR3 contains 14 residues. Germline assignment: CDR1 DFQATT and CDR2 SNEGSKA (reference sequence). Trimming cost V 3 bases and J 14 bases, with 20 bases left between them. The CDR3 DNA sequence: TGCAGTGCTAGGGTCGGGACCGCCCCTATAGCCCTCCACTTT. Protein product: CSARVGTAPIALHF.

About this clonotype itself: This could be a read error, since a much larger clone is one nucleotide away. As the CDR3 is not closed by the conserved phenylalanine or tryptophan, this likely results from a read error. The gene calls are TRBV12-3 or TRBV12-4 and TRBJ2-1; TRBD1 agrees at 7 bases. The length of the CDR3 is 16 residues. V gave up 4 bases and J gave up 5 bases; unmatched junction bases: 11. The CDR3 region has the DNA TGTGCCAGCAGTTCCCGACAGGGTTGGTCCCACAATGAGCAGTTCTCC. It translates to CASSSRQGWSHNEQFS.

This clonotype was detected ten times or more. This chain joins TRBV20-1 and TRBJ2-3, with TRBD2 as a possible D gene (6 bases). The CDR3 contains 14 residues. Germline V gives CDR1 DFQATT, CDR2 SNEGSKA (reference sequence). V was cut by 1 base and J by 4 bases, with 12 bases left in between. The CDR3 reads CSARVGGSADTQYF. As DNA, the CDR3 is TGCAGTGCTAGAGTCGGGGGTTCGGCAGATACGCAGTATTTT.

In its sample, this clonotype was seen many times. The chain has TRBV7-7 and TRBJ2-1, with TRBD2 identical over 8 bases. The germline V gene encodes CDR1 SSHAT and CDR2 FNYEAQ (reference sequence). This CDR3 region has 13 residues. CDR3 bases: TGTGCTAGCCAAGCGGGAGAGGGCAATGAGCAGTTCTTC. Encoded protein: CASQAGEGNEQFF.

Ten or more counts support this clonotype. The V call is TRBV20-1, the J call TRBJ1-5; the match to TRBD1 covers 10 bases. Losses at the gene ends were 1 base for V and 3 bases for J; bases not matched to a gene: 3. The CDR3 consists of 15 residues. The germline V gene has CDR1 DFQATT and CDR2 SNEGSKA (reference sequence). CDR3 nucleotides: TGCAGTGCTAGAGGGGACAGGGGTTTCAATCAGCCCCAGCATTTT. Translated: CSARGDRGFNQPQHF.

The CDR3 is CSVEGGYAQYF. CDR3 bases: TGCAGCGTTGAAGGAGGGTATGCGCAGTATTTT. The chain links TRBV29-1 to TRBJ2-3; D perhaps matches TRBD2 (5 bases). V was trimmed by 1 base and J by 10 bases, leaving 9 bases between them. This CDR3 has 11 residues. Germline loops: CDR1 SQVTM, CDR2 ANQGSEA.

This chain uses TRBV19 with TRBJ1-5; the match to TRBD1 covers 7 bases. CDR3 length: 15 residues. Germline V gives CDR1 LNHDA, CDR2 SQIVND (reference sequence). The V gene end was trimmed by 5 bases and the J gene end by 1 base; junction bases not matched to a gene: 5. The CDR3 protein is CASSQNRGSNQPQHF. The CDR3 DNA sequence: TGTGCCAGTAGTCAGAACAGGGGAAGCAATCAGCCCCAGCATTTT.